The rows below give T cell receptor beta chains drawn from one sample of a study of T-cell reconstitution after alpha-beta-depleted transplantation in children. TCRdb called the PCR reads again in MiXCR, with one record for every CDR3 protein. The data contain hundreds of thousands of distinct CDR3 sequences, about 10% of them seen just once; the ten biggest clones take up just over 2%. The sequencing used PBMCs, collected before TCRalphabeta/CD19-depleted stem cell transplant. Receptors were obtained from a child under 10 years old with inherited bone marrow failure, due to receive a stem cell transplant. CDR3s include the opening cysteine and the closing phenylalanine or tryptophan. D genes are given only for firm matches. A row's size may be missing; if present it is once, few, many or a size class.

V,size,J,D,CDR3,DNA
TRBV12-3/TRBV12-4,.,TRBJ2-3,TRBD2,CASTGLAGGPTSTDTQYF,TGTGCCAGCACCGGACTAGCGGGAGGCCCTACTAGCACAGATACGCAGTATTTT
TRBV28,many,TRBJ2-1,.,CASALLDNEQFF,TGTGCCAGCGCCCTCCTGGACAATGAGCAGTTCTTC
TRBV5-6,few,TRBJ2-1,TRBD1,CASSPGTGVNEQFF,TGTGCCAGCAGCCCGGGGACAGGGGTCAATGAGCAGTTCTTC
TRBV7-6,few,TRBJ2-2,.,CASSSQGRGPTGELFF,TGTGCCAGCAGCTCACAGGGGCGGGGGCCCACCGGGGAGCTGTTTTTT
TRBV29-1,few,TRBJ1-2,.,CSVEPIIYGYTF,TGCAGCGTTGAACCCATTATTTATGGCTACACCTTC
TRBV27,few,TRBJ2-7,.,CASSYGQLPYEQYF,TGTGCCAGCAGTTACGGTCAGTTGCCCTACGAGCAGTACTTC
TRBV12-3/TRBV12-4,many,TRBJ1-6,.,CASSLDRASYNSSLHF,TGTGCCAGCAGTTTAGACAGGGCCTCCTATAATTCATCCCTCCACTTT
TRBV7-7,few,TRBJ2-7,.,CASSPEEGPYEQYF,TGTGCCAGCAGCCCCGAGGAGGGCCCCTACGAGCAGTACTTC
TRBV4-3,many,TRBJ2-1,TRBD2,CASSRGLASHEQFF,TGCGCCAGCAGCCGCGGACTAGCATCCCATGAGCAGTTCTTC
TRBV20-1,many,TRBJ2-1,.,CSARRLGENEQFF,TGCAGTGCTAGGCGGCTGGGGGAGAATGAGCAGTTCTTC
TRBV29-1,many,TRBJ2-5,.,CSVEGQEETQYF,TGCAGCGTTGAAGGACAAGAAGAGACCCAGTACTTC
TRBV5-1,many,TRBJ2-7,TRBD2,CASSLMASGIYEQYF,TGCGCCAGCAGCTTGATGGCTAGCGGGATCTACGAGCAGTACTTC
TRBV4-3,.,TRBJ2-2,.,CASSQDELVATNTGELFF,TGCGCCAGCAGCCAAGATGAACTAGTGGCTACGAACACCGGGGAGCTGTTTTTT
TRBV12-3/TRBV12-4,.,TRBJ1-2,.,CTSSLGTFPNYGYTF,TGTACCAGCAGTCTAGGGACATTTCCTAACTATGGCTACACCTTC
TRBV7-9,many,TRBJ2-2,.,CASSKTGSGELFF,TGTGCCAGCAGCAAGACAGGATCCGGGGAGCTGTTTTTT
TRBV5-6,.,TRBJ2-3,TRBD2,CASSVGLGPSTDTQYF,TGTGCCAGCAGCGTTGGACTAGGCCCCAGCACAGATACGCAGTATTTT
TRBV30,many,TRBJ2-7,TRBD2,CASYWGGDTYEQYF,TGTGCCTCCTATTGGGGAGGGGATACCTACGAGCAGTACTTC
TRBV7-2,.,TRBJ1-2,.,CASSLEFSGGGYTF,TGTGCCAGCAGCTTAGAATTTTCCGGGGGTGGCTACACCTTC
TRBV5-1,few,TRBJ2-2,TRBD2,CASDSGTSGRGTGELFF,TGCGCCAGCGATTCCGGGACTAGCGGGAGAGGTACCGGGGAGCTGTTTTTT
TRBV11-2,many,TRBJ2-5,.,CASVLGLLPFQETQYF,TGTGCCAGCGTATTAGGGTTGTTGCCCTTCCAAGAGACCCAGTACTTC
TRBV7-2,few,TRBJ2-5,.,CASSLVFSRYQETQYF,TGTGCCAGCAGCTTAGTATTTTCTCGATACCAAGAGACCCAGTACTTC
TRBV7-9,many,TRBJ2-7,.,CASSGPRYEQYF,TGTGCCAGCAGCGGACCCAGGTACGAGCAGTACTTC
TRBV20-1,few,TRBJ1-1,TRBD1,CSASRGQLNTEAFF,TGCAGTGCTTCCCGGGGACAGCTGAACACTGAAGCTTTCTTT
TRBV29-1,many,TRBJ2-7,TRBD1,CSVLGQGGEQYF,TGCAGCGTTCTGGGACAGGGGGGCGAGCAGTACTTC
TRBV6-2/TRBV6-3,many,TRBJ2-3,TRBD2,CASSSRGLAGVADTQYF,TGTGCCAGCAGTTCGCGGGGACTAGCGGGAGTGGCAGATACGCAGTATTTT
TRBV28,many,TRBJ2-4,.,CASSLYGQGAKNIQYF,TGTGCCAGCAGTTTATACGGCCAAGGAGCCAAAAACATTCAGTACTTC
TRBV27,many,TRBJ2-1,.,CASLAGGRSYNEQFF,TGTGCCAGCCTCGCTGGGGGGAGGTCCTACAATGAGCAGTTCTTC
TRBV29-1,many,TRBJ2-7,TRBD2,CSVDGLAGGPDEQYF,TGCAGCGTTGACGGGTTAGCGGGAGGCCCGGACGAGCAGTACTTC
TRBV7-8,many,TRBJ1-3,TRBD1,CASSPTGALYSGNTIYF,TGTGCCAGCAGCCCTACAGGGGCCCTGTACTCTGGAAACACCATATATTTT
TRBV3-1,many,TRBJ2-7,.,CASSQDPRERVPHF,TGTGCCAGCAGCCAAGACCCGAGGGAGCGGGTACCGCACTTC
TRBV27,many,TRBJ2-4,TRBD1,CASSLSQGVAKNIQYF,TGTGCCAGCAGTTTATCCCAGGGGGTTGCCAAAAACATTCAGTACTTC
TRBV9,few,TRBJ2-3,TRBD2,CASSVGASGGADTQYF,TGTGCCAGCAGCGTAGGGGCTAGCGGTGGGGCAGATACGCAGTATTTT
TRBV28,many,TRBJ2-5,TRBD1,CASTPILGGGETQYF,TGTGCCAGTACCCCTATTCTAGGGGGCGGAGAGACCCAGTACTTC